This TCR beta chain was recorded in a study of blood T cells in healthy people across ages. Concerning this clonotype itself: Antigen unknown.

Broader study findings: A strong correlation was seen between TCR beta diversity and naive T cell percentage.

CDR1 is ENHRY and CDR2 is SYGVKD in the germline V gene. V gave up 8 bases and J gave up 2 bases; unmatched junction bases: 10. The CDR3 consists of 17 residues. Extraction of total RNA produced a minimum of 6 micrograms from each sample. With a J-beta primer mix and a sample-barcoded 5' primer, a second PCR ran about 6 to 11 cycles. No fewer than 3 million CDR3-containing paired-end reads came from each sample. TCRdb independently ran MiXCR on the 5' RACE reads; one entry per CDR3 protein. The sample comprises approximately 730,000 distinct CDR3 sequences, 50% to 65% of which are singletons, and approximately 40% rests with the top ten.

This sequence originates from a man at least 80 years old in good health. The source material was blood. The rearrangement uses TRBV10-3 and TRBJ2-1, with 12 positions matching TRBD2. CDR3 protein: CAIGKTSGSTTYNEQFF. Written as DNA, the CDR3 is TGTGCCATCGGGAAGACTAGCGGGAGTACGACCTACAATGAGCAGTTCTTC.